The 11 T cell receptor beta chains listed next were all sequenced from one sample in a study of CD8+ T cells in alopecia areata. cDNA prepared by RNA extraction and subsequent reverse transcription served as the template for sequencing. Data came from immunoSEQ multiplex PCR; TCRdb stores just in-frame clones and leaves some out. The table records 90,000 to 150,000 clones, less than 80% of them present only once. Input material: CD4+ T cells sorted from blood. All receptors come from a human donor in good health.

This chain connects TRBV29-1 to TRBJ2-7; 7 bases fit TRBD1. Germline CDR1 and CDR2: SQVTM and ANQGSEA. This CDR3 contains 13 residues. With 4 bases clipped from V and 0 bases from J, the junction kept 3 bases outside the gene matches. CDR3 in amino acids: CSVGGGYSYEQYF. Here the CDR3 DNA reads TGCAGCGTTGGAGGGGGCTACTCCTACGAGCAGTACTTC.

This clone was picked up a small number of times. The genes are TRBV2 and TRBJ1-2; weak D call: TRBD1 (6 bases). Trimming cost V 7 bases and J 1 base, with 19 bases left between them. The CDR3 is 16 amino acids. Germline V lookup: CDR1 SNHLY, CDR2 FYNNEI. CDR3 DNA: TGTGCCAGCATTCCACAGGGTAAATTGGATAACTATGGCTACACCTTC. This sequence encodes CASIPQGKLDNYGYTF.

The chain is built from TRBV27 and TRBJ2-1; the D gene could be TRBD1 or TRBD2 (5 bases each). Trimming cost V 2 bases and J 7 bases, with 9 bases left between them. This CDR3 contains 13 residues. Germline V gene data show CDR1 as MNHEY and CDR2 as SMNVEV (reference sequence). The CDR3 DNA reads as TGTGCCAGCAGTTTAGGGGACCCAAATGAGCAGTTCTTC. Translating gives CASSLGDPNEQFF.

This clone was picked up a small number of times. In DNA, the CDR3 is TGCGCCAGCAGCTTGGACAGGGGAAACACCATATATTTT. Its translation is CASSLDRGNTIYF. The chain links TRBV5-1 to TRBJ1-3; the D gene is possibly TRBD1 (5 bases). The V and J ends lost 0 bases and 4 bases respectively, with 5 bases between them. Germline CDR1 is SGHRS and CDR2 is YFSETQ. This CDR3 is built from 13 residues.

This clone was observed a handful of times. DNA for the CDR3: TGTGCCAGTCGTGAGGCGGTTACGCAGTATTTT. Its protein product is CASREAVTQYF. The chain uses TRBV19 and TRBJ2-3, with D hard to call. Trimming stripped 8 bases from V and 8 bases from J, with 11 bases between. This CDR3 comprises 11 residues. Germline lookup yields CDR1 LNHDA and CDR2 SQIVND (reference sequence). Using reference TRBV19 and TRBJ2-3 for the parts outside the CDR3, the full variable domain is DGGITQSPKYLFRKEGQNVTLSCEQNLNHDAMYWYRQDPGQGLRLIYYSQIVNDFQKGDIAEGYSVSREKKESFPLTVTSAQKNPTAFYLCASREAVTQYFGPGTRLTVL.

The V gene is TRBV29-1, the J gene TRBJ1-5, with D tentatively TRBD1 (5 bases). Between the trimmed V and J ends, which lost 6 bases and 3 bases, there was a span of 15 bases. CDR1 and CDR2 (germline): SQVTM, ANQGSEA. The CDR3 consists of 14 residues. The CDR3 nucleotides read TGCAGCGTGAGGGGTGACAGCTACAATCAGCCCCAGCATTTT. Its protein is CSVRGDSYNQPQHF.

The J gene is TRBJ2-5, the V gene TRBV29-1; unclear D gene. This CDR3 region has 13 residues. Germline CDR1 reads SQVTM; CDR2 reads ANQGSEA. The V and J ends lost 6 bases and 1 base respectively, with 12 bases between them. The CDR3 sequence: CSVKQSVQETQYF. For the CDR3, the DNA is TGCAGCGTAAAGCAGTCAGTCCAAGAGACCCAGTACTTC.

In DNA, the CDR3 is TGCAGCGGGGCCAGCACGAGCTCCTACAATGAGCAGTTCTTC. Its translation: CSGASTSSYNEQFF. The chain is built from TRBV29-1 and TRBJ2-1, with D uncertain. Germline V gene lookup returns CDR1 SQVTM and CDR2 ANQGSEA. Between the trimmed V and J ends, which lost 7 bases and 0 bases, there was a span of 13 bases. This CDR3 spans 14 amino acids.

The J gene is TRBJ2-7, the V gene TRBV11-2; D uncertain. Germline V gene sequence: CDR1 SGHAT, CDR2 FQNNGV. The CDR3 sequence is 11 residues long. Trimming took off 4 bases at V and 6 bases at J, with 7 bases between the two ends. The CDR3 is CASSSLGEQYF. The DNA of the CDR3 is TGTGCCAGCAGCTCTTTAGGCGAGCAGTACTTC.

This clone was found a few times. The chain employs TRBV18 and TRBJ2-3; unclear D gene. The CDR3 has 14 residues. The V gene's germline CDR1 is KGHSH and CDR2 LQKENI. Trimming pared 6 bases from V and 0 bases from J, leaving 10 bases between. DNA of the CDR3: TGTGCCAGCTCGTTACAGCAAAGCACAGATACGCAGTATTTT. It translates to CASSLQQSTDTQYF.

The chain combines TRBV29-1 with TRBJ2-2; 7 positions agree with TRBD1. V trimming: 5 bases; J trimming: 0 bases; junction bases outside the gene matches: 9. The CDR3 runs to 16 residues. Looked up from germline, CDR1 is SQVTM and CDR2 is ANQGSEA. The CDR3 nucleotides are TGCAGCGTTCTTAAACAGGGGACATCGAACACCGGGGAGCTGTTTTTT. Translation gives CSVLKQGTSNTGELFF.